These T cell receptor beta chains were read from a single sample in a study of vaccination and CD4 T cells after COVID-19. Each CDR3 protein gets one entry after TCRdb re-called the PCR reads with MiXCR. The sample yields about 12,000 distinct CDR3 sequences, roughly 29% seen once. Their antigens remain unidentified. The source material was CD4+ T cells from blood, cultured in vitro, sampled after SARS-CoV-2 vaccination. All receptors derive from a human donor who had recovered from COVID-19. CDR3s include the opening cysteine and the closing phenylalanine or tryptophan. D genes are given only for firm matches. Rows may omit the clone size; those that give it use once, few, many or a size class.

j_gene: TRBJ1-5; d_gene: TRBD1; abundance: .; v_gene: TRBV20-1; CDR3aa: CSATPRTGHRPQHF; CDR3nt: TGCAGTGCTACCCCCCGGACAGGGCATCGGCCCCAGCATTTT
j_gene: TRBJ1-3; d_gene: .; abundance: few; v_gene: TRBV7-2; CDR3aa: CASSLNPRRGGNTIYF; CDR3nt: TGTGCCAGCAGCTTAAACCCCCGCAGGGGTGGAAACACCATATATTTT
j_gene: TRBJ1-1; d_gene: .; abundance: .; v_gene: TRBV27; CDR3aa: CASSPDWNTEAFF; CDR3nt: TGTGCCAGCAGTCCGGACTGGAACACTGAAGCTTTCTTT
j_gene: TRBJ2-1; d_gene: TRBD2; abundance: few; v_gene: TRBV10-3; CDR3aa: CAIGTTSGRYNEQFF; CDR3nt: TGTGCCATCGGCACAACTAGCGGGAGGTACAATGAGCAGTTCTTC
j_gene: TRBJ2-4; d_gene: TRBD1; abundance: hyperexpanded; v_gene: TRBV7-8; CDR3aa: CASIPGQGKNIQYF; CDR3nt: TGTGCCAGCATCCCGGGACAGGGTAAAAACATTCAGTACTTC
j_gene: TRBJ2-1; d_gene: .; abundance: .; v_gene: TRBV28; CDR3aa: CASSFSLSRNHEQFF; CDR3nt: TGTGCCAGCAGTTTTTCGCTCTCTAGGAACCATGAGCAGTTCTTC
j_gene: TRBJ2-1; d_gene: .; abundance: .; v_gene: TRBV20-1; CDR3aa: CSGLGGSWDEQFF; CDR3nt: TGCAGTGGGTTAGGGGGGTCATGGGATGAGCAGTTCTTC
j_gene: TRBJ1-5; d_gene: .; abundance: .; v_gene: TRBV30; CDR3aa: CAWSPTEYSNQPQHF; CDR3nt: TGTGCCTGGAGCCCGACAGAGTATAGCAATCAGCCCCAGCATTTT
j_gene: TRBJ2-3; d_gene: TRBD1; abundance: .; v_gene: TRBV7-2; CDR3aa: CASSFAPGGSLGTDTQYF; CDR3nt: TGTGCCAGCAGCTTTGCTCCAGGGGGCAGTTTGGGCACAGATACGCAGTATTTT
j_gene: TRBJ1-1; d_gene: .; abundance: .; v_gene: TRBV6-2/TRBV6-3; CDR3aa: CASSTRVRKAFF; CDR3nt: TGTGCCAGCAGTACCCGTGTGCGGAAAGCTTTCTTT
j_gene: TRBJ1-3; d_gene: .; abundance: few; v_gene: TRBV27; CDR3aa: CASSLSYGGGSGNTIYF; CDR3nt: TGTGCCAGCAGTTTATCGTACGGGGGCGGCTCTGGAAACACCATATATTTT
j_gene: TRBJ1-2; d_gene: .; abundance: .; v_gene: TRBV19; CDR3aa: CASKPTGGLSIYGYTF; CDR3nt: TGTGCCAGTAAGCCGACCGGGGGCTTGTCTATCTATGGCTACACCTTC
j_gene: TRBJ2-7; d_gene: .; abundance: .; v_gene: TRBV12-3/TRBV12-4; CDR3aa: CASSPQEAFEQYF; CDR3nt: TGTGCCAGCAGTCCTCAGGAGGCTTTCGAGCAGTACTTC
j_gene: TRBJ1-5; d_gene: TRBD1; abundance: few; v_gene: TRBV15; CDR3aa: CATSRGGGEGGGGQPQHF; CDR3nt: TGTGCCACCAGCAGAGGTGGAGGGGAAGGGGGCGGTGGTCAGCCCCAGCATTTT
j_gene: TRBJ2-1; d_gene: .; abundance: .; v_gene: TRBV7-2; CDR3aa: CASTENYLSYNEQFF; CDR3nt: TGTGCCAGCACCGAAAACTACCTCTCCTACAATGAGCAGTTCTTC
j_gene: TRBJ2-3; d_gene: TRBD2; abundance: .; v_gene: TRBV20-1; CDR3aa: CSARMSGGFTDTQYF; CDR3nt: TGCAGTGCTAGGATGAGCGGGGGTTTCACAGATACGCAGTATTTT
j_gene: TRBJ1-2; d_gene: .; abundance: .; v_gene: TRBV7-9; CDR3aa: CASSLAGGDYGYTF; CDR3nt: TGTGCCAGCAGCTTAGCGGGGGGCGACTATGGCTACACCTTC
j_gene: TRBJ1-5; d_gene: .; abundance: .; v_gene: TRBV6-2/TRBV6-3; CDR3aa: CASSYRGGTGLYSNQPQHF; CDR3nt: TGTGCCAGCAGTTACCGTGGGGGCACAGGACTCTATAGCAATCAGCCCCAGCATTTT
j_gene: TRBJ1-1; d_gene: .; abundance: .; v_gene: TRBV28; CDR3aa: CASSTGWGTNTEAFF; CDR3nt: TGTGCCAGCAGTACCGGGTGGGGGACGAACACTGAAGCTTTCTTT
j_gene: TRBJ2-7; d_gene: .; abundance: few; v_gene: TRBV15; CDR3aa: CATSTLGGYEQYF; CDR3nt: TGTGCCACCAGCACCCTTGGCGGCTACGAGCAGTACTTC
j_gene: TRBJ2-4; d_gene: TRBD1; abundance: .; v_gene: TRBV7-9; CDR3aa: CASSPRQGYNIQYF; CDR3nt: TGTGCCAGCAGCCCCCGACAGGGGTACAACATTCAGTACTTC
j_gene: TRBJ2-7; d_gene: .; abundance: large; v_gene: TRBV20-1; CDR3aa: CSARSRLREGEQYF; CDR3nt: TGCAGTGCTAGGTCTCGGTTACGCGAGGGCGAGCAGTACTTC
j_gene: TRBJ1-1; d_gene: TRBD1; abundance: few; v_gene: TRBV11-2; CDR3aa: CASSLSTGVTEAFF; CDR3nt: TGTGCCAGCAGCTTAAGTACAGGGGTCACTGAAGCTTTCTTT
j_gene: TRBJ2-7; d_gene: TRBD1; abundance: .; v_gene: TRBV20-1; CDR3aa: CSANRGVSYEQYF; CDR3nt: TGCAGTGCCAACAGGGGGGTCTCCTACGAGCAGTACTTC
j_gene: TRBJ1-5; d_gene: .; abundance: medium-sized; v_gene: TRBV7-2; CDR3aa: CASSVGTHSNQPQHF; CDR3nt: TGTGCCAGCTCCGTCGGGACGCATAGCAATCAGCCCCAGCATTTT
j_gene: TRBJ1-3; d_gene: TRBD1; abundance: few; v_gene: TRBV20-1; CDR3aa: CSATDPGQGHTIYF; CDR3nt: TGCAGTGCAACGGATCCGGGACAGGGACACACCATATATTTT
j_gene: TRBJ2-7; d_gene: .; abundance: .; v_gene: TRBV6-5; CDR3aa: CASSSTRPDRTSSYEQYF; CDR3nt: TGTGCCAGCAGTTCAACGAGGCCCGACAGGACATCCTCCTACGAGCAGTACTTC
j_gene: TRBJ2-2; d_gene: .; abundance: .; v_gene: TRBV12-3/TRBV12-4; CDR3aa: CASSLAVKGNTGELFF; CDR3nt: TGTGCCAGCAGTTTAGCGGTGAAGGGTAACACCGGGGAGCTGTTTTTT
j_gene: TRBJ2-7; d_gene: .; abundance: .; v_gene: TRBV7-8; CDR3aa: CASSLALRSEQYF; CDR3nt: TGTGCCAGCAGCTTAGCGCTTCGTAGCGAGCAGTACTTC
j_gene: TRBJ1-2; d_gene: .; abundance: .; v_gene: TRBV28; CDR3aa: CASGARGVKNYGYTF; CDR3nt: TGTGCCAGCGGCGCCCGGGGGGTAAAGAACTATGGCTACACCTTC
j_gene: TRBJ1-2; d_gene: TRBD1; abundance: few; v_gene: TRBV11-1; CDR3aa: CASSWDRFSLGYTF; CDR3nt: TGTGCCAGCAGCTGGGACAGATTTTCGCTCGGCTACACCTTC
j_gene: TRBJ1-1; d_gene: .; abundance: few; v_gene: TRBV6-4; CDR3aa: CASRAESTPNTEAFF; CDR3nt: TGTGCCAGCAGAGCGGAATCGACGCCGAACACTGAAGCTTTCTTT
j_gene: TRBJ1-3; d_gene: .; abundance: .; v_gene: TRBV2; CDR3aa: CASSDPGAGNTIYF; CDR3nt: TGTGCCAGCAGTGACCCGGGGGCTGGAAACACCATATATTTT
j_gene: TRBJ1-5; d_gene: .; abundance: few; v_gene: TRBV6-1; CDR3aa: CASSEGHSNQPQHF; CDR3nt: TGTGCCAGCAGTGAGGGTCATAGCAATCAGCCCCAGCATTTT